This T cell receptor beta chain originates from a study of blood T cell repertoires in COVID-19 (dated by TCRdb to between 2020 and 2021). For the study in its entirety: The collaborator samples originated in the United States, Italy and Spain and spanned the acute and convalescent phases of COVID-19. The dataset comprised deeply sampled blood TCRbeta repertoires from subjects exposed to, actively infected with, or recovered from COVID-19. A freely available public database, intended as a resource for researchers studying the immune response to SARS-CoV-2, is where the repertoires were released. HLA class I and class II types, where available, came from metadata supplied by the sample provider rather than from assay-based typing. A de-identified subject ID, COVID-19 status, age in years and sex were almost always included in the sample metadata. The material from the prospective study consisted of cDNA or gDNA derived from T cells, B-cell-depleted T cells, or PBMCs. The samples were drawn from the first 160 participants of the ongoing ImmuneRACE study and from 950 to 1,500 subjects provided by 6 global collaborators.

Whole blood was collected in K2EDTA tubes by collaborating institutions according to the institutions' own protocols. For TCRbeta analysis, collaborators shipped samples as frozen whole blood, isolated PBMCs, or DNA extracted from either of those sample types. In the case of this clone: The antigen it recognizes is unknown. The input lacks base qualities; no much larger clone sits a single base away.

TCRbeta CDR3 regions were amplified from genomic DNA by means of the immunoSEQ Assay, a bias-controlled multiplex PCR. The authors' pipeline ran thus. The number of nucleated cells in each sample was estimated from the amplification of reference gene primers within the assay. To quantify the absolute abundance of each unique TCRbeta CDR3 rearrangement, sequence reads were collapsed and filtered. Productive Simpson clonality was computed per sample as the square root of Simpson's diversity index over productive rearrangements. TCRdb re-hosts the immuneACCESS table, in-frame sequences only. Its copies lack some clones; in the studies checked, an unresolved V gene accounts for under half of them, and the cause for the rest is not known. D and trimming come from the DNA, and the V and J calls and clone size come from that table. A total of 100,000 to 150,000 clones appear in this sample, roughly three quarters of them only once. Jointly, the top ten make up under 2.5% of the sample.

V drops 2 bases and J drops 6 bases, leaving 11 bases in between. CDR3 length: 14 amino acids, cysteine to phenylalanine. CDR3 DNA only is kept here, 42 bases in frame from base 1. Via the germline V gene (reference sequence), CDR1 is SGHNT and CDR2 YYREEE. On the study overall, not on this receptor specifically: The quantity of clinical and demographic metadata differed by source and by participant and was supplied without curation.

The sequence is built from TRBV5-4 and TRBJ2-2; TRBD1 is perhaps the D gene, given 7 matching bases. The clonotype was recovered from a woman aged 65 to 85 with acute or convalescent COVID-19. The sample was peripheral blood. The CDR3 reads CASSFAGGSGELFF. In nucleotide form, the sequence is TGTGCCAGCAGCTTTGCAGGGGGGTCCGGGGAGCTGTTTTTT.